The 22 T cell receptor beta chains below were found in one sample sequenced in a study of identical twins. A single record per CDR3 protein comes from TCRdb applying MiXCR to the 5' RACE reads. The table records 400,000 to 500,000 distinct CDR3 sequences, roughly an eighth of them present only once. The data were also submitted as part of a second study, on yellow fever vaccine responses in identical twins.

The source material was CD4+ T cells sorted from blood. Receptors originate from a woman between 18 and 29 years old in good health.

This clonotype showed up many times. The J gene is TRBJ2-6, the V gene TRBV7-2, with D tentatively TRBD1 (6 bases). The CDR3 loop spans 16 amino acids. Per the germline V gene, CDR1 is SGHTA and CDR2 is FQGNSA. Trimming cost V 2 bases and J 4 bases, with 12 bases left between them. This chain's CDR3 is CASSLQGLSGANVLTF. CDR3 coding DNA: TGTGCCAGCAGCTTACAGGGGCTTTCCGGGGCCAACGTCCTGACTTTC.

V is TRBV29-1 and J is TRBJ2-5; D is perhaps TRBD1 (7 bases). This CDR3 spans 13 amino acids. The germline V gene has CDR1 SQVTM and CDR2 ANQGSEA. V lost 4 bases and J 4 bases, leaving 13 bases between the germline ends. This CDR3 is CSVAYRGGETQYF. The CDR3 DNA follows: TGCAGCGTTGCGTACAGGGGAGGAGAGACCCAGTACTTC.

There are many counts of this clonotype. The V gene is TRBV6-5, the J gene TRBJ2-1; 10 bases line up with TRBD2. Germline V gene data show CDR1 as MNHEY and CDR2 as SVGAGI. V lost 2 bases to trimming and J lost 9 bases; unmatched junction nucleotides: 13. The CDR3 totals 17 residues. The DNA of the CDR3 is TGTGCCAGCAGTTACCCGGGGGGGGGGACTAGCGTAGGTGAGCAGTTCTTC. It encodes CASSYPGGGTSVGEQFF.

The sample holds many counts of this clonotype. The gene calls are TRBV5-6 and TRBJ1-1; 10 bases align to TRBD1. Unmatched junction bases numbered 6, after V lost 4 bases and J lost 0 bases. The CDR3 spans 16 residues. The V gene's germline CDR1 is SGHDT and CDR2 YYEEEE. Here the CDR3 reads CASSLLGTGVNTEAFF. The CDR3, as DNA: TGTGCCAGCAGCCTCTTGGGGACAGGGGTGAACACTGAAGCTTTCTTT.

Written as DNA, the CDR3 is TGTGCCAGCAGCTTACCCGACCCTCGGTGGGGGGGTTTGAATGAGCAGTTCTTC. It is translated as CASSLPDPRWGGLNEQFF. This chain connects TRBV7-3 to TRBJ2-1; TRBD2 matches 7 bases. Germline V gene sequence: CDR1 SGHTA, CDR2 FQGTGA. The CDR3 runs 18 residues. V was clipped by 2 bases and J by 7 bases; unmatched bases: 17.

The chain employs TRBV11-2 and TRBJ2-1, with D unclear. The CDR3 runs to 14 residues. The V gene lost 7 bases and the J gene lost 0 bases, with 10 bases spanning the gap. Germline CDR1 and CDR2: SGHAT and FQNNGV. In DNA, the CDR3 is TGTGCCAGCAAGCGAGAGAGCTCCTACAATGAGCAGTTCTTC. This translates into CASKRESSYNEQFF.

The V and J genes are TRBV5-6 and TRBJ1-1, with D unclear. The CDR3 has 15 residues. Germline-derived CDR1 and CDR2 are SGHDT and YYEEEE. Trimming took off 1 base at V and 2 bases at J, with 12 bases between the two ends. CDR3 DNA sequence: TGTGCCAGCAGCTTGTTTCCCGCAGATAACACTGAAGCTTTCTTT. It yields the protein CASSLFPADNTEAFF.

This clonotype was recorded many times. The chain carries TRBV6-1 and TRBJ1-3; 7 bases line up with TRBD1. Germline V gene lookup returns CDR1 MNHNS and CDR2 SASEGT. The length of the CDR3 is 16 residues. The V gene end was trimmed by 6 bases and the J gene end by 0 bases; junction bases not matched to a gene: 8. The CDR3 sequence: CASSARGQLSGNTIYF. CDR3 nucleotides: TGTGCCAGCAGCGCCCGGGGACAGCTCTCTGGAAACACCATATATTTT.

This chain uses TRBV2 with TRBJ2-5; TRBD1 aligns across 7 bases. The CDR3 has 13 amino acids. V lost 6 bases to trimming and J lost 2 bases; unmatched junction nucleotides: 3. Per the germline V gene, CDR1 is SNHLY and CDR2 is FYNNEI. This chain's CDR3 is CASRPTGQETQYF. CDR3 bases: TGTGCCAGCAGACCGACAGGGCAAGAGACCCAGTACTTC.

This clonotype was seen a handful of times. In DNA, the CDR3 is TGCAGCGTGTTTCAGGACTATGGCTACACCTTC. Translated, it gives CSVFQDYGYTF. This rearrangement joins TRBV29-1 to TRBJ1-2; unclear D gene. The ends were cut back, 6 bases at V and 3 bases at J, with 8 bases in the middle. Germline-derived CDR1 and CDR2 are SQVTM and ANQGSEA. There are 11 residues in the CDR3.

The table lists this clonotype with a few counts. This chain links TRBV20-1 with TRBJ2-1, with D unresolved. V shed 4 bases and J shed 6 bases, with 16 bases lying between them. Germline V gene sequence: CDR1 DFQATT, CDR2 SNEGSKA (reference sequence). The CDR3 runs to 14 residues. CDR3 nucleotide sequence: TGCAGTGCTATAAAGTTCACCGGACGCAATGAGCAGTTCTTC. This encodes CSAIKFTGRNEQFF.

This clonotype was seen only a few times. The chain joins TRBV4-3 to TRBJ2-2, with D possibly being TRBD2 (5 bases). V was shortened by 0 bases and J by 7 bases, with 12 bases between the two germline ends. The CDR3 is 15 amino acids. Germline V CDR1 and CDR2: LGHNA, YSLEER. CDR3 DNA: TGCGCCAGCAGCCAAGATACGGGAACGATCGGGGAGCTGTTTTTT. Its translation is CASSQDTGTIGELFF.

This clonotype was seen repeatedly, ten times or more. This chain connects TRBV29-1 to TRBJ2-1; the D is unclear. The V end was cut by 7 bases, the J end by 1 base, with 11 bases between. CDR1 and CDR2 from the germline V gene are SQVTM and ANQGSEA. The CDR3 totals 13 residues. CDR3 protein: CSAEEQSYNEQFF. For the CDR3, the DNA is TGCAGCGCCGAGGAACAATCCTACAATGAGCAGTTCTTC.

The V and J genes are TRBV5-1 and TRBJ2-7; D is undetermined. Germline V lookup: CDR1 SGHRS, CDR2 YFSETQ. Trimming removed 4 bases at V and 3 bases at J, with 11 bases between. The length of the CDR3 is 13 residues. The CDR3 sequence is CASSLPDGYEQYF. DNA of the CDR3: TGCGCCAGCAGCCTCCCCGACGGCTACGAGCAGTACTTC.

The chain carries TRBV3-1 and TRBJ2-2; 9 bases map to TRBD1. The CDR3 runs 16 residues. Looked up from germline, CDR1 is LGHDT and CDR2 is YNNKEL (reference sequence). J lost 3 bases, V lost 6 bases, and 8 bases had no gene match. CDR3 region: CASRPGQGRYTGELFF. DNA for the CDR3: TGTGCCAGCAGACCGGGACAGGGACGATACACCGGGGAGCTGTTTTTT.

The chain joins TRBV12-3 or TRBV12-4 to TRBJ2-2; possible D gene TRBD2, 5 bases. V lost 3 bases, J lost 4 bases, and 12 bases lay in between. This CDR3 is 15 amino acids long. The CDR3 nucleotides are TGTGCCAGCAGTTTGAGTTCCCGGGGCACCGGGGAGCTGTTTTTT. It codes for CASSLSSRGTGELFF.

This chain joins TRBV20-1 and TRBJ1-1; D not certain. Trimming pared 1 base from V and 4 bases from J, leaving 10 bases between. CDR1 and CDR2 (germline): DFQATT, SNEGSKA (reference sequence). The CDR3 is made up of 13 amino acids. This chain's CDR3 is CSARGGKPTEAFF. As DNA, the CDR3 is TGCAGTGCTAGAGGGGGTAAACCCACTGAAGCTTTCTTT.

This clonotype was counted between two and nine times. The rearrangement uses TRBV5-8 and TRBJ1-5; D might be TRBD1 (6 bases). CDR1 is SGHTS, CDR2 YDEGEE, per germline. Deletions cut 2 bases from V and 5 bases from J, with 14 bases between. The CDR3 spans 15 residues. The DNA of the CDR3 is TGTGCCAGCAGCTTTGGACAGAACTTTTATCAGCCCCAGCATTTT. Encoded protein: CASSFGQNFYQPQHF.

V is TRBV27 and J is TRBJ2-7, with 8 positions matching TRBD2. The V and J ends lost 4 bases and 3 bases, in that order; junction bases with no gene match: 8. The germline CDR1 and CDR2 sequences are MNHEY and SMNVEV (reference sequence). CDR3 length equals 15 residues. CDR3 in amino acids: CASSWTSRARYEQYF. DNA for the CDR3: TGTGCCAGCAGTTGGACTAGCCGAGCCCGCTACGAGCAGTACTTC.

This chain uses TRBV6-2 or TRBV6-3 with TRBJ2-1; maybe TRBD2 (6 bases). Germline V gives CDR1 MNHEY, CDR2 SVGEGT. The CDR3 is made up of 15 amino acids. V was shortened by 0 bases and J by 2 bases, with 8 bases between the two germline ends. CDR3 region: CASSYSGRTYNEQFF. CDR3 DNA sequence: TGTGCCAGCAGTTACTCGGGGAGGACCTACAATGAGCAGTTCTTC.

CDR3 coding DNA: TGTGCCATCAGCGTGAGAGGGCGGGAGGATAGCGAGCAGTACTTC. Protein sequence: CAISVRGREDSEQYF. The chain is built from TRBV10-3 and TRBJ2-7; 8 bases line up with TRBD2. Germline V gene sequence: CDR1 ENHRY, CDR2 SYGVKD. The CDR3 is made up of 15 amino acids. Losses at the gene ends were 6 bases for V and 6 bases for J; bases not matched to a gene: 13.

The CDR3 sequence: CASSPGRGYTQYF. The CDR3 DNA is TGTGCCAGCAGTCCGGGGCGGGGGTATACGCAGTATTTT. The chain links TRBV6-1 to TRBJ2-3, with 7 bases lining up with TRBD2. The CDR3 is 13 amino acids. The germline V gene encodes CDR1 MNHNS and CDR2 SASEGT. V shed 5 bases and J 7 bases; nucleotides not matched to a gene: 6.